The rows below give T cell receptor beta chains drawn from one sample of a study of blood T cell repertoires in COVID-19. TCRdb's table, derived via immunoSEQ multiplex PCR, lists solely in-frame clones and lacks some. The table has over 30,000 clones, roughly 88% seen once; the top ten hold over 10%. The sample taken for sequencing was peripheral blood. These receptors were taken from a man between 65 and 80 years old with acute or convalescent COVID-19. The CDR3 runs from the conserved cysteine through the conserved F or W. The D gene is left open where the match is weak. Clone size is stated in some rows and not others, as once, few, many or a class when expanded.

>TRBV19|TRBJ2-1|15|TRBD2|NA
CASSRGSGRVPEQFF
TGTGCCAGTAGTCGGGGCAGCGGGAGGGTCCCTGAGCAGTTCTTC
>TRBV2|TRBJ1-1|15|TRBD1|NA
CASSAGQGIATEAFF
TGTGCCAGCAGCGCCGGACAGGGAATCGCCACTGAAGCTTTCTTT
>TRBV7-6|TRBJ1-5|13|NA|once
CASSLGLGQPQHF
TGTGCCAGCAGCTTAGGGTTGGGCCAGCCCCAGCATTTT
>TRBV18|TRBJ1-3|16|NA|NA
CASSRGPLNSGNTIYF
TGTGCCAGCTCACGCGGGCCACTTAACTCTGGAAACACCATATATTTT
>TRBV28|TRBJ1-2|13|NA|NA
CASSPGQGGGYTF
TGTGCCAGCAGTCCCGGGCAGGGAGGAGGCTACACCTTC
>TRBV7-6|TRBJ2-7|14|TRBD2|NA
CASSTASGRSEQYF
TGTGCCAGCAGCACAGCCAGCGGGAGAAGCGAGCAGTACTTC
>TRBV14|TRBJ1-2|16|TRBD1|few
CASSQDRAGGGYGYTF
TGTGCCAGCAGCCAAGATAGAGCAGGGGGTGGCTATGGCTACACCTTC
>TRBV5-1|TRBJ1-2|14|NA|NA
CASSLGLGSYGYTF
TGCGCCAGCAGCTTGGGCTTAGGGAGTTATGGCTACACCTTC
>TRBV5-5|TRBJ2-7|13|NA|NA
CASSFGAAYEQYF
TGTGCCAGCAGCTTTGGGGCGGCCTACGAGCAGTACTTC
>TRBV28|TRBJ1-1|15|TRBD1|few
CASSAGQGPSTEAFF
TGTGCCAGCAGTGCGGGACAGGGTCCCAGCACTGAAGCTTTCTTT
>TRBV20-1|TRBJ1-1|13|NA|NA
CSASQGRGTEAFF
TGCAGTGCTAGTCAGGGTCGTGGGACTGAAGCTTTCTTT
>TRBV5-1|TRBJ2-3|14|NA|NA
CASSQQVSTDTQYF
TGCGCCAGCAGCCAGCAGGTTAGCACAGATACGCAGTATTTT
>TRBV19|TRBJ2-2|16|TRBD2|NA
CASSVVAGALLGELFF
TGTGCCAGTAGTGTTGTAGCGGGAGCGCTCCTCGGGGAGCTGTTTTTT
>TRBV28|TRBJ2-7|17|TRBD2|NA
CASSLGSGSGRDYEQYF
TGTGCCAGCAGTTTGGGATCCGGGAGCGGGAGAGACTACGAGCAGTACTTC
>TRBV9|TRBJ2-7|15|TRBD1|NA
CASSATSGTGTEQYF
TGTGCCAGCAGCGCTACTTCCGGGACAGGGACCGAGCAGTACTTC
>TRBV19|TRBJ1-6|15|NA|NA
CASSGLDSIDSPLHF
TGTGCCAGTAGTGGTCTAGACTCCATCGATTCACCCCTCCACTTT
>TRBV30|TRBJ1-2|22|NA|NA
CAWSVKDERGTDAGRGRYGYTF
TGTGCCTGGAGTGTAAAGGACGAGAGGGGGACGGATGCGGGGAGGGGACGCTATGGCTACACCTTC
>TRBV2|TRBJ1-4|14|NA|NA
CASSEQGISEKLFF
TGTGCCAGCAGTGAACAGGGGATCTCAGAAAAACTGTTTTTT
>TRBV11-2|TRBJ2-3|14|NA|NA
CASSLEVVRDTQYF
TGTGCCAGCAGCTTAGAAGTTGTGCGGGATACGCAGTATTTT
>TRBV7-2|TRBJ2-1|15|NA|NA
CASSSGLVEGNEQFF
TGTGCCAGCAGCTCCGGACTGGTCGAGGGCAATGAGCAGTTCTTC
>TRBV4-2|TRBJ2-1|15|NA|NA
CASSQGPEGVNEQFF
TGTGCCAGCAGCCAAGGGCCCGAGGGGGTAAATGAGCAGTTCTTC
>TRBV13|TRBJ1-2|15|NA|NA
CASSTATGSNYGYTF
TGTGCCAGCAGCACTGCGACAGGATCTAACTATGGCTACACCTTC
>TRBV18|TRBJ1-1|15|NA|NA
CASSPLAGADTEAFF
TGTGCCAGCTCACCTCTGGCAGGGGCAGACACTGAAGCTTTCTTT
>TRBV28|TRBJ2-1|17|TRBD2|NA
CASSLRVGTSGRNEQFF
TGTGCCAGCAGTTTAAGGGTCGGGACTAGCGGGAGGAATGAGCAGTTCTTC
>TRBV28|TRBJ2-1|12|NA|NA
CASSPFHNEQFF
TGTGCCAGCAGCCCTTTCCACAATGAGCAGTTCTTC
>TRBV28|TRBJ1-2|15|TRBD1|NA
CASSQPGQGNYGYTF
TGTGCCAGCAGTCAGCCGGGACAGGGGAACTATGGCTACACCTTC
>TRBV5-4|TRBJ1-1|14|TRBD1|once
CATRDRAQGTEAFF
TGTGCCACGAGGGACAGGGCCCAGGGCACTGAAGCTTTCTTT
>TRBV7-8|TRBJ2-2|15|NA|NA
CASSLRDSNTGELFF
TGTGCCAGCAGCTTAAGGGACTCTAACACCGGGGAGCTGTTTTTT
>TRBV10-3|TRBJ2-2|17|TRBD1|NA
CAISGSTGTENTGELFF
TGTGCCATCAGTGGTTCCACCGGGACAGAAAACACCGGGGAGCTGTTTTTT
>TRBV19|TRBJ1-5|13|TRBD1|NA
CASSGTGAQPQHF
TGTGCCAGTAGTGGGACAGGGGCTCAGCCCCAGCATTTT
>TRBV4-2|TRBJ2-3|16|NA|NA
CASSPGVFTSTDTQYF
TGTGCCAGCAGCCCCGGGGTTTTCACTAGCACAGATACGCAGTATTTT
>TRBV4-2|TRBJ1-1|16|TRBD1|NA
CASSQLLGTADTEAFF
TGTGCCAGCAGCCAATTGCTCGGGACAGCAGACACTGAAGCTTTCTTT
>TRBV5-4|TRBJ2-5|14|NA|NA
CASSFGEVGETQYF
TGTGCCAGCAGCTTCGGAGAGGTCGGAGAGACCCAGTACTTC
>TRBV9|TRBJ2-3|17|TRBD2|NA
CASSALAGAVSTDTQYF
TGTGCCAGCAGCGCACTAGCGGGAGCCGTTAGCACAGATACGCAGTATTTT
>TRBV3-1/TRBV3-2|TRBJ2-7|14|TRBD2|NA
CASSSKLATGEQYF
TGTGCCAGCAGCTCTAAACTAGCGACTGGCGAGCAGTACTTC
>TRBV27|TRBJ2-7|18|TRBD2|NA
CASSLGQGTSGRKYEQYF
TGTGCCAGCAGTCTCGGACAGGGGACTAGCGGGAGGAAGTACGAGCAGTACTTC
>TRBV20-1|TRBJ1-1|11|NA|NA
CSASMNTEAFF
TGCAGTGCTTCAATGAACACTGAAGCTTTCTTT
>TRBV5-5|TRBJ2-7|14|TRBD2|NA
CASRPTSDSYEQYF
TGTGCCAGCAGACCGACTAGCGACTCCTACGAGCAGTACTTC
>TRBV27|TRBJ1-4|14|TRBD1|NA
CASSFGTGPEKLFF
TGTGCCAGCAGTTTTGGGACAGGGCCTGAAAAACTGTTTTTT
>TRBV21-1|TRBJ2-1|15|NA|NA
CASSIDRGPDNEQFF
TGTGCCAGCAGCATAGACAGGGGGCCTGACAATGAGCAGTTCTTC
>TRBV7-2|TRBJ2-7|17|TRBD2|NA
CASSDRLAGGRSYEQYF
TGTGCCAGCAGCGATCGACTAGCGGGAGGTCGATCCTACGAGCAGTACTTC
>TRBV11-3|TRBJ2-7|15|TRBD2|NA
CASSPTSGGLAEQYF
TGTGCCAGCAGCCCGACTAGCGGGGGTCTAGCCGAGCAGTACTTC
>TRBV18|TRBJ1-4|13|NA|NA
CASSPPDGEKLFF
TGTGCCAGCTCACCCCCCGACGGGGAAAAACTGTTTTTT